A selection of T cell receptor beta chains follows, all from one sample in a study of CD8 T cells in Susac syndrome. Each CDR3 protein is one row after TCRdb ran MiXCR on the immunoSEQ multiplex PCR reads. The repertoire holds 170,000 or so distinct CDR3 sequences, with approximately 94% as singletons. The sequencing input was CD4+ T cells from PBMCs. The receptors come from a human donor with Susac syndrome. Each CDR3 is given with its conserved first and last residue. A D gene is named only where the DNA matches it firmly. Clone size is given for some rows only: seen once, a few or many times, or a class if the clone is expanded.

J,size,V,D,DNA,CDR3
TRBJ1-3,NA,TRBV4-2,NA,TGTGCCAGCAGCCAAGAGATAGAATCCTCTGGAAACACCATATATTTT,CASSQEIESSGNTIYF
TRBJ2-1,NA,TRBV6-4,NA,TGTGCCAGCAGTGACGCCGCTAGGGGGAATGAGCAGTTCTTC,CASSDAARGNEQFF
TRBJ1-1,NA,TRBV11-2,NA,TGTGCCAGCAGCCCTCTTACAGGGTACACTGAAGCTTTCTTT,CASSPLTGYTEAFF
TRBJ1-3,NA,TRBV7-6,NA,TGTGCCAGCAGCGTATATACCCCTCAGGCGCTCTCTGGAAACACCATATATTTT,CASSVYTPQALSGNTIYF
TRBJ2-3,NA,TRBV4-2,NA,TGTGCCAGCAGCCAAGATCCTCCCCCTGGTAGCACAGATACGCAGTATTTT,CASSQDPPPGSTDTQYF
TRBJ2-2,NA,TRBV7-8,TRBD1,TGTGCCAGCAGCTTAGTCCCCAGGACAGGGCACGCCACCGGGGAGCTGTTTTTT,CASSLVPRTGHATGELFF
TRBJ1-2,once,TRBV28,NA,TGTGCCAGCAGTTTCGGGGGGACCTCGGGCTATGGCTACACCTTC,CASSFGGTSGYGYTF
TRBJ2-1,NA,TRBV15,NA,TGTGCCACCAGCAGAGACCGCCGACAAGAGCAGTTCTTC,CATSRDRRQEQFF
TRBJ1-5,NA,TRBV12-3/TRBV12-4,TRBD1,TGTGCCAGCAGCATAGTACAGGGGGCGAATCAGCCCCAGCATTTT,CASSIVQGANQPQHF
TRBJ2-1,NA,TRBV20-1,NA,TGCAGTGCTCAAACTCTCGACTCAACCCTTTACAATGAGCAGTTCTTC,CSAQTLDSTLYNEQFF
TRBJ2-4,NA,TRBV20-1,NA,TGCAGTGCAAGTAGGGTGCTAGCCAAAAACATTCAGTACTTC,CSASRVLAKNIQYF
TRBJ1-2,NA,TRBV3-1,NA,TGTGCCAGCAGCCAAGGACGGCTCTATGGCTACACCTTC,CASSQGRLYGYTF
TRBJ2-2,NA,TRBV5-4,NA,TGTGCCAGCAGCTCTAGACAGGCCTCAGGAAAGGAGCTGTTTTTT,CASSSRQASGKELFF
TRBJ2-2,NA,TRBV7-9,NA,TGTGCCAGCACCCCCCTTACCGCGGGGACCGGGGAGCTGTTTTTT,CASTPLTAGTGELFF
TRBJ2-1,once,TRBV7-8,TRBD1,TGTGCCAGCAGCTTACGGGCCGGGCAGGGGGCATACAATGAGCAGTTCTTC,CASSLRAGQGAYNEQFF
TRBJ2-3,NA,TRBV15,NA,TGTGCCACCAGCGAGGGCGGTACGCAGTATTTT,CATSEGGTQYF
TRBJ2-5,NA,TRBV13,NA,TGTGCCAGCAGCTTAGGCCTCGGGACTCTTCAAGAGACCCAGTACTTC,CASSLGLGTLQETQYF
TRBJ2-5,NA,TRBV6-6,TRBD2,TGTGCCAGCGGGGCGGGGGGGTCGAGGGAGACCCAGTACTTC,CASGAGGSRETQYF
TRBJ2-3,NA,TRBV3-1,NA,TGTGCCAGCAGCCAAGATACGGCTTCAGATACGCAGTATTTT,CASSQDTASDTQYF
TRBJ2-5,NA,TRBV5-6,NA,TGTGCCAGCAGCTTGTATGGCAGGGTGGAAGAAGAGACCCAGTACTTC,CASSLYGRVEEETQYF
TRBJ2-5,NA,TRBV25-1,TRBD1,TGTGCCAGCAGTGCCGCTCCCGGGGCAGGGGGAAAAGAGACCCAGTACTTC,CASSAAPGAGGKETQYF
TRBJ2-5,NA,TRBV6-6,NA,TGTGCCAGCAGTTATTCCTCGGGACCCCGAGAGACCCAGTACTTC,CASSYSSGPRETQYF
TRBJ1-3,NA,TRBV5-6,TRBD1,TGTGCCAGCAGCTGGGGGACAGACTCTGGAAACACCATATATTTT,CASSWGTDSGNTIYF
TRBJ2-3,NA,TRBV19,TRBD2,TGTGCCAGTAGTATATCTGGACTAGCGGGGGGTGCCACAGATACGCAGTATTTT,CASSISGLAGGATDTQYF
TRBJ2-2,NA,TRBV29-1,NA,TGCAGCGTTGGGTCAGGGGAGACCGCTTCATTCACCGGGGAGCTGTTTTTT,CSVGSGETASFTGELFF
TRBJ2-5,NA,TRBV20-1,NA,TGCAGTGCTTTGAGGTGGACAACTAACCAAGAGACCCAGTACTTC,CSALRWTTNQETQYF
TRBJ2-1,NA,TRBV3-1,TRBD2,TGTGCCAGCAGCCAAGATCTCGGCGGGGGGCTTTACAATGAGCAGTTCTTC,CASSQDLGGGLYNEQFF
TRBJ1-4,NA,TRBV15,NA,TGTGCCACCAGCAGACAGTATAATGAAAAACTGTTTTTT,CATSRQYNEKLFF
TRBJ1-1,NA,TRBV30,NA,TGTGCCTGGAGTCCAACCGGGACTGTGAACACTGAAGCTTTCTTT,CAWSPTGTVNTEAFF